One and the same sample provided the 11 T cell receptor beta chains below, sequenced in a study of blood T cell repertoires in COVID-19. Clones were read by immunoSEQ multiplex PCR, and TCRdb kept only the in-frame ones, dropping some. The sample includes 200,000 to 300,000 clones, around nine tenths of them seen just once. Sequencing was done on a sample of PBMCs or T cells enriched from blood (not recorded which). Receptors originate from a woman younger than 35 who had recovered from COVID-19.

This rearrangement joins TRBV3-1 (or the pseudogene TRBV3-2) to TRBJ1-1, with TRBD1 matching over 9 bases. With 4 bases clipped from V and 5 bases from J, the junction kept 11 bases outside the gene matches. This CDR3 is 16 amino acids long. The germline V gene encodes CDR1 LGHDT and CDR2 YNNKEL (reference sequence). The CDR3 nucleotides read TGTGCCAGCAGCCCGGGAGGGGGACAGGGAGGAACTGAAGCTTTCTTT. This encodes CASSPGGGQGGTEAFF.

The V and J genes are TRBV19 and TRBJ1-1; D remains ambiguous. CDR1 is LNHDA, CDR2 SQIVND, per germline (reference sequence). The V and J ends lost 3 bases and 6 bases respectively, with 11 bases between them. The CDR3 loop spans 13 amino acids. The CDR3 protein is CASSIGGVSEAFF. The DNA for the CDR3 is TGTGCCAGTAGTATCGGTGGAGTCTCTGAAGCTTTCTTT.

The rearrangement joins TRBV28 to TRBJ2-7; the D is unclear. CDR1 is MDHEN and CDR2 is SYDVKM in the germline V gene. The CDR3 covers 14 residues. Trimming shortened V by 5 bases and J by 3 bases, and 14 bases separated the two germline ends. The CDR3 DNA reads TGTGCCAGCAGTAATGCCAGGTCGGTCTACGAGCAGTACTTC. This encodes CASSNARSVYEQYF.

The rearrangement joins TRBV3-1 (or the pseudogene TRBV3-2) to TRBJ1-1; D is uncertain. V lost 0 bases and J 6 bases, leaving 11 bases between the germline ends. The germline V gene has CDR1 LGHDT and CDR2 YNNKEL (reference sequence). The CDR3 is 14 amino acids. DNA of the CDR3: TGTGCCAGCAGCCAAGATGCGAGGTTCTCTGAAGCTTTCTTT. Translation gives CASSQDARFSEAFF.

The rearrangement joins TRBV19 to TRBJ2-6; D ambiguous. The CDR3 is 15 residues long. The germline gives CDR1 LNHDA, CDR2 SQIVND (reference sequence). V shed 3 bases and J shed 3 bases, with 9 bases lying between them. CDR3 amino acids: CASSIAQFGANVLTF. In DNA, the CDR3 is TGTGCCAGTAGTATTGCCCAGTTTGGGGCCAACGTCCTGACTTTC.

V is TRBV27 and J is TRBJ2-7, with 10 bases identical to TRBD2. CDR3 length equals 15 residues. V was clipped by 3 bases and J by 6 bases; unmatched bases: 8. CDR1 and CDR2 (germline): MNHEY, SMNVEV (reference sequence). The CDR3 protein is CASSFSAGGPGEQYF. The CDR3 coding sequence is TGTGCCAGCAGTTTCTCAGCGGGAGGGCCGGGCGAGCAGTACTTC.

The chain combines TRBV6-5 with TRBJ2-7, with TRBD1 matching over 11 bases. This CDR3 has 15 residues. The trim removed 6 bases at V and 3 bases at J, leaving 7 bases unmatched. Germline V gene sequence: CDR1 MNHEY, CDR2 SVGAGI. The CDR3 is CASRPRTGGFYEQYF. The DNA of the CDR3 is TGTGCCAGCAGGCCGCGGACAGGGGGCTTCTACGAGCAGTACTTC.

Comment on this clone: This specimen includes other DNA sequences encoding the same CDR3. The chain joins TRBV12-3 or TRBV12-4 to TRBJ1-1, with a tentative D call TRBD1 (6 bases). This CDR3 has 13 amino acids. V lost 5 bases, J lost 3 bases, and 10 bases lay in between. CDR3 DNA sequence: TGTGCCAGCAGTCTGACAGGATACACTGAAGCTTTCTTT. Translation gives CASSLTGYTEAFF.

This clone was recorded once. The chain links TRBV24-1 to TRBJ2-3; 7 bases are a match to TRBD2. Germline CDR1 is KGHDR and CDR2 is SFDVKD. Trimming cost V 4 bases and J 4 bases; bases outside gene matches: 4. The CDR3 runs 14 residues. The CDR3, as DNA: TGTGCCACCAGTGAGGGGGGGTCCCCAGATACGCAGTATTTT. This translates into CATSEGGSPDTQYF.

The genes are TRBV19 and TRBJ2-1; the D is unclear. V lost 1 base to trimming and J lost 6 bases, with 7 bases between them. This CDR3 is 13 amino acids long. The germline CDR1 and CDR2 sequences are LNHDA and SQIVND (reference sequence). The CDR3 DNA reads as TGTGCCAGTAGTATAGCGAGAGCCAATGAGCAGTTCTTC. The encoded protein is CASSIARANEQFF.

The chain joins TRBV27 to TRBJ2-2, with 10 bases identical to TRBD2. The germline V gene has CDR1 MNHEY and CDR2 SMNVEV (reference sequence). The CDR3 spans 15 residues. The V gene end was trimmed by 5 bases and the J gene end by 1 base; junction bases not matched to a gene: 1. CDR3 residues: CASSRTSGNTGELFF. The CDR3, as DNA: TGTGCCAGCAGTCGGACTAGCGGGAACACCGGGGAGCTGTTTTTT.